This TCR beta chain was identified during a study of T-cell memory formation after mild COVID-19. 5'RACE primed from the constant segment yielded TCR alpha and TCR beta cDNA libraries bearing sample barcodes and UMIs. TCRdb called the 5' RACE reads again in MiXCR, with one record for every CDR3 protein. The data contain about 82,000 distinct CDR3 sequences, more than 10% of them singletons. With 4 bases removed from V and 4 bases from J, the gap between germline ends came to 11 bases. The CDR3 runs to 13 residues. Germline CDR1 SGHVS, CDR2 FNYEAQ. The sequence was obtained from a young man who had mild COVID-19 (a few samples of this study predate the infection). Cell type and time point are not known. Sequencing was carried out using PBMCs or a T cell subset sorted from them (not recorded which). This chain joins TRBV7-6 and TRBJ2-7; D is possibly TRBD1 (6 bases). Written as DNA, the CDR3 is TGTGCCAGCAGCTCGGACAGAAAATACGAGCAGTACTTC. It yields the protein CASSSDRKYEQYF.